This passage covers 14 T cell receptor beta chains from one sample sequenced in a study of metastatic and nonmetastatic thyroid tumors. Thyroid surgery had not been preceded by any treatment in any patient. TCRdb re-analyzed the PCR reads through MiXCR. The sample consists of about 39,000 clones, around a fifth of them appearing once. The sample taken for sequencing was blood. The receptors were gathered from a female donor with papillary thyroid cancer or a benign thyroid nodule (not recorded which). Some clones in this sample may be carry-over from other donors' samples.

This clone was detected once. The genes are TRBV15 and TRBJ2-4; the D is unclear. The CDR3 length is 12 residues. Trimming shortened V by 4 bases and J by 8 bases, and 9 bases separated the two germline ends. CDR1 and CDR2 from the germline V gene are LNHNV and YYDKDF (reference sequence). This CDR3 reads CATSKDPDIQYF. For the CDR3, the DNA is TGTGCCACCAGCAAAGATCCCGACATTCAGTACTTC.

CDR3 protein: CSARASLGGNQPQHF. The CDR3 region has the DNA TGCAGTGCTAGAGCCAGCCTCGGGGGTAATCAGCCCCAGCATTTT. The rearrangement uses TRBV20-1 and TRBJ1-5; tentatively, D is TRBD1 (5 bases). The germline V and J ends were trimmed by 1 base and 4 bases, with 14 bases remaining between them. Germline V CDR1 and CDR2: DFQATT, SNEGSKA (reference sequence). This CDR3 is 15 amino acids long.

This rearrangement joins TRBV7-9 to TRBJ2-7; D remains unclear. The V end was cut by 5 bases, the J end by 4 bases, with 15 bases between. This CDR3 region has 14 residues. Per germline, CDR1 SEHNR and CDR2 FQNEAQ (reference sequence). The DNA of the CDR3 is TGTGCCAGCAGCCAACGGCTTACAGTGTACGAGCAGTACTTC. The encoded protein is CASSQRLTVYEQYF.

This clone was seen only a few times. At one of its ends the junction is not consistent with the germline gene, which may arise from a read error. This chain uses TRBV11-3 with TRBJ2-2, with D unresolved. The germline V gene encodes CDR1 SGHNT and CDR2 YENEEA. This CDR3 region has 14 residues. CDR3 in amino acids: CANSLEPYTGELFF. The CDR3, as DNA: TGTGCCAACAGCTTGGAACCATACACCGGGGAGCTGTTTTTT.

This clone has at least ten counts. The chain employs TRBV3-1 and TRBJ2-7, with D tentatively TRBD1 (6 bases). This CDR3 has 13 residues. Germline V gene sequence: CDR1 LGHDT, CDR2 YNNKEL (reference sequence). Trimming stripped 0 bases from V and 7 bases from J, with 10 bases between. DNA for the CDR3: TGTGCCAGCAGCCAAGATGTCCAGGGGGAGCAGTACTTC. The encoded protein is CASSQDVQGEQYF.

This clone appeared a few times. V usage is TRBV15 and J usage is TRBJ1-5, with D possibly being TRBD1 (6 bases). This CDR3 spans 16 amino acids. Looked up from germline, CDR1 is LNHNV and CDR2 is YYDKDF (reference sequence). Trimming removed 6 bases at V and 0 bases at J, with 15 bases between. The CDR3 region has the DNA TGTGCCACCAGGTCGGACAGAACTTATAGCAATCAGCCCCAGCATTTT. Its protein product is CATRSDRTYSNQPQHF.

This clone was recorded many times. The J gene is TRBJ2-1, the V gene TRBV20-1, with D hard to call. The V and J ends lost 6 bases and 6 bases respectively, with 6 bases between them. The CDR3 runs 10 residues. CDR1 is DFQATT, CDR2 SNEGSKA, per germline (reference sequence). The CDR3: CSATINEQFF. The CDR3 bases are TGCAGTGCCACCATCAATGAGCAGTTCTTC.

The chain recombines TRBV30 with TRBJ2-7; TRBD2 might be the D (6 bases). Germline V gives CDR1 GTSNPN, CDR2 SVGIG (reference sequence). V was trimmed by 1 base and J by 3 bases, leaving 10 bases between them. The CDR3 consists of 13 residues. The CDR3 nucleotides are TGTGCCTGGAGTGGTCGGGGGAGCTACGAGCAGTACTTC. Translation: CAWSGRGSYEQYF.

This clone was observed a few times. A clone one base away is much larger, so this may be a read error. The rearrangement joins TRBV5-1 to TRBJ2-5; no clear D. Germline V gene sequence: CDR1 SGHRS, CDR2 YFSETQ. The CDR3 contains 16 residues. V was clipped by 4 bases and J by 1 base, with 17 bases between them. The CDR3 DNA follows: TGCGCCAGCAGCACGCCTACATGGCTTCCCCAAGAGACCCAGTACTTC. Its translation: CASSTPTWLPQETQYF.

To note about this clone: Germline and junction disagree at one end, which may indicate a read error. The rearrangement joins TRBV7-6 to TRBJ1-3; D ambiguous. In germline, CDR1 is SGHVS, CDR2 FNYEAQ. This CDR3 is 15 amino acids long. The CDR3 reads CVSSSRSGAGNTIYF. DNA of the CDR3: TGTGTCAGCAGCTCACGGTCCGGAGCGGGAAACACCATATATTTT.

At least ten counts were recorded for this clone. The rearrangement joins TRBV20-1 to TRBJ2-3, with 8 bases that match TRBD2. The V segment lost 0 bases and the J segment 2 bases; nucleotides outside the gene matches: 7. The CDR3 sequence is 16 residues long. CDR1 DFQATT and CDR2 SNEGSKA come from the germline V gene (reference sequence). The CDR3 here is CSARDAAGVLTDTQYF. The DNA of the CDR3 is TGCAGTGCTAGAGACGCAGCGGGAGTCCTCACAGATACGCAGTATTTT.

In its sample, this clone was seen many times. The rearrangement uses TRBV6-1 and TRBJ1-1; D ambiguous. This CDR3 comprises 13 residues. The ends were cut back, 6 bases at V and 7 bases at J, with 15 bases in the middle. CDR1 is MNHNS and CDR2 is SASEGT in the germline V gene. The CDR3 nucleotides read TGTGCCAGCAGGTTGCCCGAGACGGATGAAGCTTTCTTT. As protein: CASRLPETDEAFF.

This clone was counted many times. The rearrangement uses TRBV7-9 and TRBJ2-5; D gene ambiguous. This CDR3 comprises 14 residues. CDR1 SEHNR and CDR2 FQNEAQ come from the germline V gene (reference sequence). Trimming left V 2 bases short and J 1 base short, with 8 bases between. The CDR3 sequence is CASSLTGAQETQYF. CDR3 nucleotide sequence: TGTGCCAGCAGCTTAACTGGCGCCCAAGAGACCCAGTACTTC. Together with reference TRBV7-9 and TRBJ2-5, the CDR3 gives the full variable domain: DTGVSQNPRHKITKRGQNVTFRCDPISEHNRLYWYRQTLGQGPEFLTYFQNEAQLEKSRLLSDRFSAERPKGSFSTLEIQRTEQGDSAMYLCASSLTGAQETQYFGPGTRLLVL.

This clone has only one observation. V and J are TRBV19 and TRBJ1-1, with TRBD1 as a possible D gene (5 bases). The V end was cut by 9 bases, the J end by 4 bases, with 24 bases between. This CDR3 has 16 amino acids. From germline, CDR1 is LNHDA and CDR2 SQIVND (reference sequence). CDR3 in amino acids: CASQSFGARQITEAFF. The CDR3 DNA follows: TGTGCCAGCCAGAGTTTTGGGGCCCGGCAGATCACTGAAGCTTTCTTT.